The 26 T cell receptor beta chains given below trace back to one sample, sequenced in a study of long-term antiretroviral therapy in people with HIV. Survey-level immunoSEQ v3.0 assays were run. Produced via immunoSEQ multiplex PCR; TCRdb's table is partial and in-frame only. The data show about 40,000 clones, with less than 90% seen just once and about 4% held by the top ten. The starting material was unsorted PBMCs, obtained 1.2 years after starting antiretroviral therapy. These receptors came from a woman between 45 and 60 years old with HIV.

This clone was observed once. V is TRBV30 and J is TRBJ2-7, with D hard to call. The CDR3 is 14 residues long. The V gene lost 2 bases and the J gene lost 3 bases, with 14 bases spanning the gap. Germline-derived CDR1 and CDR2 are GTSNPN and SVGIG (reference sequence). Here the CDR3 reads CAWSRASMGYEQYF. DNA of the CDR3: TGTGCCTGGAGTAGAGCTTCGATGGGCTACGAGCAGTACTTC.

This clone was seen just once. The CDR3 nucleotides read TGTGCCAGCAGCTTAGCCGGGACAGGGAAAGGAGAGACCCAGTACTTC. This gives the protein CASSLAGTGKGETQYF. The chain employs TRBV11-1 and TRBJ2-5, with 9 positions matching TRBD1. This CDR3 contains 16 residues. The V segment lost 0 bases and the J segment 4 bases; nucleotides outside the gene matches: 6. Per germline, CDR1 SGHAT and CDR2 FQDESV (reference sequence).

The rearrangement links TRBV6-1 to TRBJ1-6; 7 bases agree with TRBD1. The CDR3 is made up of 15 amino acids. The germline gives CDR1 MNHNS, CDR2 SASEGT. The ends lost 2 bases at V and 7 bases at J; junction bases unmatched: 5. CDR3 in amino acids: CASSELGQTNSPLHF. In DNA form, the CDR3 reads TGTGCCAGCAGTGAATTGGGACAGACGAATTCACCCCTCCACTTT.

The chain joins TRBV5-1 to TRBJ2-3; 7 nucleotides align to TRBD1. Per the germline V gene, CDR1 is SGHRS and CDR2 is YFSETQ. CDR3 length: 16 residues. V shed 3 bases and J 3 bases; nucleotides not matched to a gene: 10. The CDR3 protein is CASSSLRGLGTDTQYF. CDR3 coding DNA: TGCGCCAGCAGCTCGCTGAGGGGGCTGGGGACAGATACGCAGTATTTT.

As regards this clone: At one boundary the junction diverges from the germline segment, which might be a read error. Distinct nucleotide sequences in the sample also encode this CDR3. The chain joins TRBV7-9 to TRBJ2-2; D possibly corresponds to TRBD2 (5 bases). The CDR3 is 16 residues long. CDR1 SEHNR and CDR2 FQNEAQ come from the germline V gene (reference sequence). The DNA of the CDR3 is TGCGCCAGCAGCTCGGACTCCTCGGGTCTCGCCGGGGAGCTGTTTTTT. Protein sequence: CASSSDSSGLAGELFF.

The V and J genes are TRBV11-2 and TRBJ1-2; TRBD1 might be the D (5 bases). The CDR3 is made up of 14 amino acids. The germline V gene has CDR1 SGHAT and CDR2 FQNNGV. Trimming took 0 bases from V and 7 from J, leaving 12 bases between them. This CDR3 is CASSLDRDGPGYTF. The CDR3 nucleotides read TGTGCCAGCAGCTTAGACCGGGACGGACCTGGCTACACCTTC.

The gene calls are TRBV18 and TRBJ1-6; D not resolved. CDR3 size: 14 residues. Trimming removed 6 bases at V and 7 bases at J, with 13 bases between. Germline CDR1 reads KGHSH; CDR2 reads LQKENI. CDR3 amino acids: CASSPGDGNSPLHF. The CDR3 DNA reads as TGTGCCAGCTCCCCGGGTGACGGCAATTCACCCCTCCACTTT.

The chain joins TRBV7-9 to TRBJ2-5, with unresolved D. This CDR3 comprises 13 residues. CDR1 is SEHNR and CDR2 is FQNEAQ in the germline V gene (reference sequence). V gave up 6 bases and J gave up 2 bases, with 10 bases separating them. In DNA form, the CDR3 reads TGTGCCAGCAGTAAGACTTCACAAGAGACCCAGTACTTC. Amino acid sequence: CASSKTSQETQYF.

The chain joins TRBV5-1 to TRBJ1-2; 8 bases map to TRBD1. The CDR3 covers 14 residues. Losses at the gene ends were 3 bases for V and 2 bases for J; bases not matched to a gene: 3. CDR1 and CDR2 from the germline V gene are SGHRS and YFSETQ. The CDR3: CASSYRDRNYGYTF. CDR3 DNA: TGCGCCAGCAGCTATCGGGACAGGAACTATGGCTACACCTTC.

CDR3 sequence reads: CASSEAGGRYGYTF. In DNA form, the CDR3 reads TGTGCCAGCAGTGAAGCGGGGGGGCGGTATGGCTACACCTTC. This chain uses TRBV6-1 with TRBJ1-2; a possible D gene is TRBD1 (6 bases). CDR3 length: 14 amino acids. The germline CDR1 and CDR2 sequences are MNHNS and SASEGT. V was cut by 0 bases and J by 5 bases, with 10 bases left in between.

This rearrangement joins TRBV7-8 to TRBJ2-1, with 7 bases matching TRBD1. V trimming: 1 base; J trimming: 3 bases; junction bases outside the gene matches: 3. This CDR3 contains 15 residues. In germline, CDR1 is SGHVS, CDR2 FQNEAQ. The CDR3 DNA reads TGTGCCAGCAGCTTAGAACAGGGGCACTACAATGAGCAGTTCTTC. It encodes CASSLEQGHYNEQFF.

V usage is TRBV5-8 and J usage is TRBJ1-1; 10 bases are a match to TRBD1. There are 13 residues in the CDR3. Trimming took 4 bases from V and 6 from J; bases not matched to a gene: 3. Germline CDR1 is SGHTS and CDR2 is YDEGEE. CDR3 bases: TGTGCCAGCAGCCCGACAGGGGGCTCTGAAGCTTTCTTT. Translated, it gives CASSPTGGSEAFF. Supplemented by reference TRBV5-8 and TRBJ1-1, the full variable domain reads EAGVTQSPTHLIKTRGQQATLRCSPISGHTSVYWYQQALGLGLQFLLWYDEGEERNRGNFPPRFSGRQFPNYSSELNVNALELEDSALYLCASSPTGGSEAFFGQGTRLTVV.

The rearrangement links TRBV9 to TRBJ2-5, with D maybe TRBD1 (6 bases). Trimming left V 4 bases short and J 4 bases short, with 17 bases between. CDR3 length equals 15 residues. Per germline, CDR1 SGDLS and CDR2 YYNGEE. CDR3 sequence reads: CASSLSKWGRETQYF. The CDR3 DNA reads TGTGCCAGCAGCCTCTCTAAGTGGGGGCGAGAGACCCAGTACTTC.

The CDR3 loop is CASSPTASTDTQYF. As DNA, the CDR3 is TGCGCCAGCAGCCCTACGGCTAGCACAGATACGCAGTATTTT. The chain recombines TRBV4-1 with TRBJ2-3; D gene uncertain. Trimming pared 4 bases from V and 0 bases from J, leaving 8 bases between. CDR1 and CDR2 from the germline V gene are MGHRA and YSYEKL. This CDR3 is built from 14 residues.

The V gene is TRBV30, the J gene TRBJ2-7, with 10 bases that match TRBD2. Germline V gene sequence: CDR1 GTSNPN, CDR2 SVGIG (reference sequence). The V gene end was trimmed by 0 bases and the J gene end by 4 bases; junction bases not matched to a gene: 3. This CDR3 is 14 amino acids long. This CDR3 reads CAWSVAGGVYEQYF. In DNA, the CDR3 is TGTGCCTGGAGTGTAGCGGGGGGGGTTTACGAGCAGTACTTC. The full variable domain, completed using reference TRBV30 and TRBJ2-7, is SQTIHQWPATLVQPVGSPLSLECTVEGTSNPNLYWYRQAAGRGLQLLFYSVGIGQISSEVPQNLSASRPQDRQFILSSKKLLLSDSGFYLCAWSVAGGVYEQYFGPGTRLTVT.

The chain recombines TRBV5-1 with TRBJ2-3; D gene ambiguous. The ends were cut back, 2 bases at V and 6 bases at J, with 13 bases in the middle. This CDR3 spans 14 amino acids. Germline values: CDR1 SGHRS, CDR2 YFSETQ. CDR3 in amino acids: CASSLMVAEDTQYF. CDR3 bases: TGCGCCAGCAGCTTAATGGTAGCCGAGGATACGCAGTATTTT.

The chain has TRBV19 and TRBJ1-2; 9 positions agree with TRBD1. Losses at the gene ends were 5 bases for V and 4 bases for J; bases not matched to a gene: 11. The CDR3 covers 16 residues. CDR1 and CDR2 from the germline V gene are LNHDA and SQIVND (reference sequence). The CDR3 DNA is TGTGCCAGTAGTCCCCGGGGGGTACAGGGGGCCTATGGCTACACCTTC. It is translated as CASSPRGVQGAYGYTF.

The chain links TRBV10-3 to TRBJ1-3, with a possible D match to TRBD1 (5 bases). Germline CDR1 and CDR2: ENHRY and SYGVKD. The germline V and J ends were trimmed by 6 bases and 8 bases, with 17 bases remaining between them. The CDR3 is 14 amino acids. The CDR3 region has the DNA TGTGCCATCAGGGGAGGGGCGACGAGGGACACCATATATTTT. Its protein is CAIRGGATRDTIYF.

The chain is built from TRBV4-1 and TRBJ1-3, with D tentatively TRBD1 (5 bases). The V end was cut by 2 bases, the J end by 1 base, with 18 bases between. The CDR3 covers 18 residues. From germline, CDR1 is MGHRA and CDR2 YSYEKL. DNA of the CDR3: TGCGCCAGCAGCCAATTTGTGGGGGACTCGATTTCTGGAAACACCATATATTTT. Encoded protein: CASSQFVGDSISGNTIYF.

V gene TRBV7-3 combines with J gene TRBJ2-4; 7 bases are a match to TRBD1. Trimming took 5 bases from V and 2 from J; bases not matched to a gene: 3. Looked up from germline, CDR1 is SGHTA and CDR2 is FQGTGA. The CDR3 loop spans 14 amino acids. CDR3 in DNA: TGTGCCAGCAGCCTGACAGGGACCAAAAACATTCAGTACTTC. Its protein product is CASSLTGTKNIQYF.

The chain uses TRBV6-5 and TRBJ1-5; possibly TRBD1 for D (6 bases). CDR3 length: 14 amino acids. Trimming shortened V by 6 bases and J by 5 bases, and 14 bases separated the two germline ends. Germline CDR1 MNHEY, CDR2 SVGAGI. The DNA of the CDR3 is TGTGCCAGCAGGGAGGACAGCTCATATCAGCCCCAGCATTTT. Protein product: CASREDSSYQPQHF.

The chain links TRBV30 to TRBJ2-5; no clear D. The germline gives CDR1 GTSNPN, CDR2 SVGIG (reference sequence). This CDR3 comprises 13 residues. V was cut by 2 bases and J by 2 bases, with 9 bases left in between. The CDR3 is CAWSRGSQETQYF. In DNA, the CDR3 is TGTGCCTGGAGTCGTGGGTCTCAAGAGACCCAGTACTTC.

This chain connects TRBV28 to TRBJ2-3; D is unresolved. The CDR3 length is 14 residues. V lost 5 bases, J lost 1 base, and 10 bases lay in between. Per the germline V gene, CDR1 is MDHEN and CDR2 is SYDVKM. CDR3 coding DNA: TGTGCCAGCAGTCTTATGCTGGGCACAGATACGCAGTATTTT. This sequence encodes CASSLMLGTDTQYF.

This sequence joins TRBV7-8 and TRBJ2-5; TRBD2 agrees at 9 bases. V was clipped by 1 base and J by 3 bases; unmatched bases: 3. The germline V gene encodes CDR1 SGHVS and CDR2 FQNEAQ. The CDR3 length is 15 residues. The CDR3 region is CASSLVAGGEETQYF. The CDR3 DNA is TGTGCCAGCAGCTTAGTGGCGGGGGGGGAAGAGACCCAGTACTTC.

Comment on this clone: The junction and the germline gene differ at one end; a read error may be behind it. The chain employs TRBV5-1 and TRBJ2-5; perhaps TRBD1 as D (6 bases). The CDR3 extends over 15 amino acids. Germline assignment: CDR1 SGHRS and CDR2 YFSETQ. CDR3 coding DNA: TGCGCCAGCAGCGGGTTAGACAGGCCTCAAGAAACCCAGTACTTC. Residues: CASSGLDRPQETQYF.

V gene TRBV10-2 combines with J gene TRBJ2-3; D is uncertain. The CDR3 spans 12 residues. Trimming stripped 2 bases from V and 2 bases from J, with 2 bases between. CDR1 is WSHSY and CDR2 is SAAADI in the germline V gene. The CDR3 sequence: CASSEPTDTQYF. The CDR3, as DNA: TGCGCCAGCAGTGAGCCCACAGATACGCAGTATTTT.